Listed below are T cell receptor beta chains from one sample, sequenced in a study of beta chain features in type 1 diabetes. Repertoires were generated with immunoSEQ multiplex PCR, while TCRdb's copy carries only in-frame clones and drops some. The data show roughly 300,000 clones, less than 9.5% seen once. Input material: central memory CD4+ T cells from blood. The receptors come from a woman aged 18-29 years in good health. CDR3s include the opening cysteine and the closing phenylalanine or tryptophan. A D gene is named only where the DNA matches it firmly. Some rows mark clone size as missing; the rest say once, few, many or name a class of expanded clone.

J gene	D gene	clone size	V gene	CDR3 protein	CDR3 DNA
TRBJ2-5	TRBD2	few	TRBV7-8	CASMGPGGRVETQYF	TGTGCCAGCATGGGGCCGGGAGGCCGAGTTGAGACCCAGTACTTC
TRBJ2-1	NA	NA	TRBV5-4	CASSADPQVNEQFF	TGTGCCAGCAGCGCCGACCCCCAGGTCAATGAGCAGTTCTTC
TRBJ1-2	NA	few	TRBV14	CASSHPDSYGYTF	TGTGCCAGCAGCCACCCGGACAGCTATGGCTACACCTTC
TRBJ2-1	NA	few	TRBV14	CASSIRQSWDNEQFF	TGTGCCAGCAGCATCCGACAGTCATGGGACAATGAGCAGTTCTTC
TRBJ2-5	NA	few	TRBV7-2	CASSLQGGRQETQYF	TGTGCCAGCAGCTTACAAGGGGGGCGGCAAGAGACCCAGTACTTC
TRBJ2-7	NA	few	TRBV7-6	CASSLGAANRGDEQYF	TGTGCCAGCAGCTTGGGGGCAGCGAATAGGGGCGACGAGCAGTACTTC
TRBJ1-2	NA	few	TRBV6-6	CASMINYGYTF	TGTGCCAGCATGATCAACTATGGCTACACCTTC
TRBJ2-5	TRBD2	once	TRBV5-1	CASSFSSGGFYETQYF	TGCGCCAGCAGCTTTAGTAGCGGGGGATTTTACGAGACCCAGTACTTC
TRBJ2-3	NA	few	TRBV2	CASSKDWGTDTQYF	TGTGCCAGCAGTAAGGATTGGGGCACAGATACGCAGTATTTT
TRBJ2-7	NA	NA	TRBV28	CASSFGQDYEQYF	TGTGCCAGCAGTTTCGGACAAGACTACGAGCAGTACTTC
TRBJ2-1	TRBD2	few	TRBV5-1	CASSLVPSGDSYNEQFF	TGCGCCAGCAGCTTGGTCCCCAGCGGGGACTCCTACAATGAGCAGTTCTTC
TRBJ1-2	TRBD1	few	TRBV2	CASSETGQGAYTF	TGTGCCAGCAGTGAAACTGGACAGGGTGCCTACACCTTC
TRBJ2-7	TRBD2	NA	TRBV9	CASGRGHEQYF	TGTGCCAGCGGGAGGGGTCACGAGCAGTACTTC
TRBJ2-3	TRBD2	NA	TRBV7-2	CASSAGLAGGDTQYF	TGTGCCAGCAGCGCGGGACTAGCGGGAGGGGATACGCAGTATTTT
TRBJ2-2	NA	many	TRBV11-2	CASSFVTEATGELFF	TGTGCCAGCAGCTTCGTGACAGAGGCCACCGGGGAGCTGTTTTTT
TRBJ2-7	TRBD2	NA	TRBV4-2	CASSQDSGGRSYEQYF	TGTGCCAGCAGCCAAGATTCGGGCGGGAGGTCCTACGAGCAGTACTTC
TRBJ1-2	NA	NA	TRBV23-1	CASINSEDAGNYGYTF	TGCGCCAGCATTAATTCCGAAGATGCAGGGAACTATGGCTACACCTTC
TRBJ2-5	TRBD2	few	TRBV7-9	CASSSLAGGPETQYF	TGTGCCAGCAGCTCCCTAGCGGGAGGGCCGGAGACCCAGTACTTC
TRBJ2-1	TRBD2	NA	TRBV5-3	CARSAREVGYNEQFF	TGTGCCAGAAGCGCGCGGGAGGTCGGATACAATGAGCAGTTCTTC
TRBJ2-7	TRBD1	many	TRBV28	CASRSQGLYEQYF	TGTGCCAGCAGATCACAGGGGCTATACGAGCAGTACTTC
TRBJ2-7	TRBD2	NA	TRBV10-3	CAISPGGRSYEQYF	TGTGCCATCAGTCCGGGGGGACGGTCCTACGAGCAGTACTTC
TRBJ2-3	NA	NA	TRBV29-1	CSVLGRDTQYF	TGCAGCGTTCTTGGGCGAGATACGCAGTATTTT